Sequencing of this TCR beta chain was carried out in a study of a mutant IDH1 vaccine in newly diagnosed glioma. Sequencing was performed with immunoSEQ multiplex PCR; in TCRdb, only in-frame clones are kept and a portion is missing. The sample yields about 54,000 clones, roughly 80% seen once. Specified time point: baseline, week 1 (first vaccination visit). Treatment noted: pre-vaccination baseline after standard-of-care therapy. The input for sequencing was PBMCs, taken from a glioma patient treated with radiotherapy, temozolomide or both. The receptor was isolated from a man aged 18 to 30 with glioma.

CDR3 coding DNA: TGTGCCAGCAGCCCACGTCCGTGGTCCTACAATGAGCAGTTCTTC. It specifies CASSPRPWSYNEQFF. The chain links TRBV9 to TRBJ2-1; the D is unclear. Germline V gives CDR1 SGDLS, CDR2 YYNGEE. V gave up 4 bases and J gave up 1 base, with 12 bases separating them. The CDR3 spans 15 residues.